One sample yielded the 27 T cell receptor beta chains listed below, sequenced in a study of memory CD8 T cells in hepatitis C reinfection. TCRdb's table, derived via immunoSEQ multiplex PCR, lists solely in-frame clones and lacks some. The data show approximately 49,000 clones, approximately 89% seen once. Time point defined: late/post reinfection, 12 to 24 weeks after detection. No in vitro expansion preceded TCR sequencing of the sorted cells. What was sequenced was naive CD8+ T cells sorted from blood. Receptors were obtained from a man aged 18 to 30 with hepatitis C virus infection.

Turning to this clone: At one boundary the junction diverges from the germline segment, which might be a read error. The chain employs TRBV6-1 and TRBJ1-2; D gene ambiguous. Germline V gene data show CDR1 as MNHNS and CDR2 as SASEGT. This CDR3 comprises 16 residues. The CDR3 region is CAISDPPAPANYGYTF. The CDR3 nucleotides read TGTGCCATCAGTGATCCCCCTGCACCGGCTAACTATGGCTACACCTTC.

The chain links TRBV9 to TRBJ1-2; D not certain. The CDR3 is made up of 13 amino acids. Germline V lookup: CDR1 SGDLS, CDR2 YYNGEE. The V and J ends lost 4 bases and 4 bases respectively, with 11 bases between them. The CDR3 region has the DNA TGTGCCAGCAGCTCAAGGCTAGGCTATGGCTACACCTTC. Residues: CASSSRLGYGYTF.

The chain joins TRBV5-4 to TRBJ2-3; D is perhaps TRBD2 (6 bases). V gave up 0 bases and J gave up 2 bases, with 16 bases separating them. The germline V gene has CDR1 SGHNT and CDR2 YYREEE (reference sequence). This CDR3 region has 17 residues. The CDR3 DNA reads TGTGCCAGCAGCTTGGGGACTACTAACCCCTTCACAGATACGCAGTATTTT. It translates to CASSLGTTNPFTDTQYF.

The chain is built from TRBV6-5 and TRBJ2-2; 9 bases are a match to TRBD2. Trimming removed 2 bases from V and 3 bases from J; junction bases left unmatched: 4. The CDR3 loop spans 16 amino acids. Germline values: CDR1 MNHEY, CDR2 SVGAGI. Here the CDR3 reads CASSYRLAGYTGELFF. In nucleotides, the CDR3 is TGTGCCAGCAGTTACCGGCTAGCGGGGTACACCGGGGAGCTGTTTTTT.

This chain connects TRBV29-1 to TRBJ2-5, with D tentatively TRBD1 (6 bases). Deletions cut 2 bases from V and 2 bases from J, with 12 bases between. The CDR3 spans 14 residues. Germline V gene sequence: CDR1 SQVTM, CDR2 ANQGSEA. The CDR3 coding sequence is TGCAGCGTTGAACCGGCAGGGGTACAAGAGACCCAGTACTTC. This translates into CSVEPAGVQETQYF. The full variable domain, with the rest looked up from reference TRBV29-1 and TRBJ2-5, is SAVISQKPSRDICQRGTSLTIQCQVDSQVTMMFWYRQQPGQSLTLIATANQGSEATYESGFVIDKFPISRPNLTFSTLTVSNMSPEDSSIYLCSVEPAGVQETQYFGPGTRLLVL.

In this sample, this clone turned up once. DNA for the CDR3: TGTGCCAGCAGCTTCCCGACAGCTACAGCCTACGAGCAGTACTTC. It is translated as CASSFPTATAYEQYF. The chain recombines TRBV7-9 with TRBJ2-7; weak D call: TRBD1 (5 bases). V was shortened by 3 bases and J by 2 bases, with 14 bases between the two germline ends. The CDR3 consists of 15 residues. CDR1 is SEHNR and CDR2 is FQNEAQ in the germline V gene (reference sequence).

The chain has TRBV28 and TRBJ2-1; 9 bases fit TRBD2. With 8 bases clipped from V and 1 base from J, the junction kept 12 bases outside the gene matches. The CDR3 loop spans 17 amino acids. The germline V gene has CDR1 MDHEN and CDR2 SYDVKM. CDR3 in amino acids: CASARPSGKWSYNEQFF. CDR3 nucleotides: TGTGCCAGCGCCAGACCTAGCGGGAAATGGTCCTACAATGAGCAGTTCTTC.

The CDR3 spells CASSLGDTGELFF. The DNA of the CDR3 is TGTGCCAGCAGCTTAGGGGACACCGGGGAGCTGTTTTTT. This chain joins TRBV5-4 and TRBJ2-2, with D possibly TRBD1 on 5 matching bases. The length of the CDR3 is 13 residues. V lost 2 bases and J 3 bases, leaving 5 bases between the germline ends. The V gene's germline CDR1 is SGHNT and CDR2 YYREEE (reference sequence).

The chain combines TRBV4-2 with TRBJ2-5; the match to TRBD2 covers 10 bases. The germline CDR1 and CDR2 sequences are LGHNA and YNFKEQ. V was pared by 0 bases and J by 5 bases, with 9 bases of the junction left unmatched. This CDR3 has 17 residues. CDR3 protein: CASSQDPSGGAGETQYF. CDR3 in DNA: TGTGCCAGCAGCCAAGATCCTAGCGGGGGCGCGGGGGAGACCCAGTACTTC.

There are a few counts of this clone. The rearrangement uses TRBV6-6 and TRBJ2-7, with D perhaps TRBD1 (7 bases). Germline assignment: CDR1 MNHNY and CDR2 SVGAGI (reference sequence). The CDR3 covers 14 residues. V was pared by 0 bases and J by 7 bases, with 13 bases between. The CDR3 here is CASSYSQGGLEQYV. For the CDR3, the DNA is TGTGCCAGCAGTTACTCGCAGGGGGGTCTGGAGCAGTACGTC.

The chain links TRBV4-1 to TRBJ2-7; TRBD2 might be the D (6 bases). The CDR3 covers 15 residues. Germline loops: CDR1 MGHRA, CDR2 YSYEKL. Between the trimmed V and J ends, which lost 1 base and 2 bases, there was a span of 12 bases. Here the CDR3 reads CASSQVAAGAYEQYF. The CDR3 region has the DNA TGCGCCAGCAGCCAAGTAGCAGCGGGCGCCTACGAGCAGTACTTC.

This clone was seen once. This chain uses TRBV21-1 with TRBJ2-4; the DNA was not used to check the table's D call, TRBD2. TRBV21-1 is tagged as a pseudogene. The CDR3 has 16 residues. The CDR3 coding sequence is TGTGCCAGCAGCAATCGGGAAGGACTAGCCAAAAACATTCAGTACTTC. The encoded protein is CASSNREGLAKNIQYF.

Worth noting for this clone: The junction differs from germline at one of its ends, possibly a read error. V and J are TRBV19 and TRBJ2-3, with D perhaps TRBD2 (5 bases). The CDR3 contains 15 residues. Germline V gene sequence: CDR1 LNHDA, CDR2 SQIVND (reference sequence). The CDR3 DNA reads as TGTGCCCGTAGTATGACGAGGGATCTATCGGATACGCAGTATTTT. Translated, it gives CARSMTRDLSDTQYF.

CDR3 sequence: CSARDSFDTNTEAFF. CDR3 in DNA: TGCAGCGCTCGGGACAGCTTCGATACGAACACTGAAGCTTTCTTT. The chain carries TRBV29-1 and TRBJ1-1, with 7 bases lining up with TRBD1. This CDR3 region has 15 residues. Germline-derived CDR1 and CDR2 are SQVTM and ANQGSEA. V shed 7 bases and J 1 base; nucleotides not matched to a gene: 12.

The chain combines TRBV9 with TRBJ2-2; D possibly corresponds to TRBD2 (7 bases). V was clipped by 0 bases and J by 6 bases, with 12 bases between them. Germline assignment: CDR1 SGDLS and CDR2 YYNGEE. CDR3 size: 15 residues. CDR3 DNA sequence: TGTGCCAGCAGCGTAGGTGGGGGGGCGGCCGGGGAGCTGTTTTTT. It yields the protein CASSVGGGAAGELFF.

The J gene is TRBJ2-5, the V gene TRBV19; a weak D match, TRBD2 (6 bases). The CDR3 runs 14 residues. Germline V gives CDR1 LNHDA, CDR2 SQIVND (reference sequence). The germline V and J ends were trimmed by 6 bases and 5 bases, with 16 bases remaining between them. The CDR3 here is CASRSSGPRETQYF. DNA of the CDR3: TGTGCCAGTAGATCGAGCGGGCCCAGGGAGACCCAGTACTTC.

The chain has TRBV5-1 and TRBJ2-7; 10 bases are a match to TRBD1. Per germline, CDR1 SGHRS and CDR2 YFSETQ. This CDR3 contains 16 residues. V gave up 0 bases and J gave up 2 bases; unmatched junction bases: 5. The CDR3 nucleotides are TGCGCCAGCAGCTTGGGGGGACAGGGGCTTACCTACGAGCAGTACTTC. This sequence encodes CASSLGGQGLTYEQYF.

The chain's CDR3 is CASSWPDGGLRDTQYF. CDR3 in DNA: TGCGCCAGCAGCTGGCCCGACGGGGGGCTGAGAGATACGCAGTATTTT. This chain connects TRBV5-1 to TRBJ2-3; maybe TRBD2 (7 bases). V was trimmed by 3 bases and J by 5 bases, leaving 19 bases between them. Germline V gene lookup returns CDR1 SGHRS and CDR2 YFSETQ. This CDR3 is built from 16 residues.

The V gene is TRBV28, the J gene TRBJ1-2; TRBD1 aligns across 9 bases. The CDR3 consists of 16 residues. Trimming at V came to 5 bases and at J to 4 bases, leaving 11 bases not matched to a gene. Germline V gives CDR1 MDHEN, CDR2 SYDVKM. The CDR3 region is CASSPRDRDLGYGYTF. Here the CDR3 DNA reads TGTGCCAGCAGTCCCCGGGACAGGGACTTGGGCTATGGCTACACCTTC.

The rearrangement uses TRBV6-1 and TRBJ1-1; the D is unclear. Germline-derived CDR1 and CDR2 are MNHNS and SASEGT. Trimming took 5 bases from V and 0 from J, leaving 7 bases between them. CDR3 length: 13 amino acids. As DNA, the CDR3 is TGTGCCAGCAGTTCCACAATGAACACTGAAGCTTTCTTT. Translation gives CASSSTMNTEAFF.

V is TRBV28 and J is TRBJ2-5, with 7 nucleotides matching TRBD2. Trimming at V came to 6 bases and at J to 11 bases, leaving 18 bases not matched to a gene. CDR1 and CDR2 (germline): MDHEN, SYDVKM. The CDR3 loop spans 15 amino acids. The chain's CDR3 is CASSSPAGVLREQYF. The DNA of the CDR3 is TGTGCCAGCAGCTCCCCCGCGGGAGTATTGAGAGAGCAGTACTTC.

This chain joins TRBV4-1 and TRBJ2-3, with D possibly matching TRBD2 (5 bases). The CDR3 runs 15 residues. V was shortened by 1 base and J by 1 base, with 9 bases between the two germline ends. Germline-derived CDR1 and CDR2 are MGHRA and YSYEKL. CDR3 protein: CASSQVEAGTDTQYF. CDR3 nucleotides: TGCGCCAGCAGCCAAGTGGAGGCAGGCACAGATACGCAGTATTTT.

The chain is built from TRBV11-2 and TRBJ2-1, with TRBD2 identical over 9 bases. The junction had 9 bases not matched to a gene; V was cut back by 1 base and J by 8 bases. The CDR3 has 16 amino acids. Germline CDR1 SGHAT, CDR2 FQNNGV. The CDR3 region has the DNA TGTGCCAGCAGCTTAGGAGGGCGGGGGGGCGTTGATGAGCAGTTCTTC. Translation: CASSLGGRGGVDEQFF.

This chain uses TRBV7-9 with TRBJ1-4; 8 bases line up with TRBD1. The CDR3 is 15 residues long. The junction had 6 bases not matched to a gene; V was cut back by 4 bases and J by 5 bases. Germline V gene lookup returns CDR1 SEHNR and CDR2 FQNEAQ (reference sequence). For the CDR3, the DNA is TGTGCCAGCAGCTCTCCGGACAGGGAGAATGAAAAACTGTTTTTT. It is translated as CASSSPDRENEKLFF.

The chain has TRBV4-1 and TRBJ1-6; 9 nucleotides line up with TRBD1. The trim removed 4 bases at V and 7 bases at J, leaving 2 bases unmatched. CDR3 size: 14 residues. Germline V gene data show CDR1 as MGHRA and CDR2 as YSYEKL. The CDR3 DNA is TGCGCCAGCAGCCCCGGACAGGGGAATTCACCCCTCCACTTT. Translated, it gives CASSPGQGNSPLHF.

The genes are TRBV14 and TRBJ2-2; TRBD2 agrees at 7 bases. The CDR3 length is 15 residues. Germline-derived CDR1 and CDR2 are SGHDN and FVKESK. Trimming removed 1 base from V and 3 bases from J; junction bases left unmatched: 2. CDR3 DNA: TGTGCCAGCAGCCAAGTTCGGGGGGACACCGGGGAGCTGTTTTTT. It codes for CASSQVRGDTGELFF.

The rearrangement joins TRBV5-8 to TRBJ2-7; 7 bases agree with TRBD2. The trim removed 2 bases at V and 5 bases at J, leaving 7 bases unmatched. CDR3 length: 14 amino acids. Per germline, CDR1 SGHTS and CDR2 YDEGEE. The CDR3 DNA is TGTGCCAGCAGCTTAGGGGAGGGCATCCACGAGCAGTACTTC. This codes for CASSLGEGIHEQYF.